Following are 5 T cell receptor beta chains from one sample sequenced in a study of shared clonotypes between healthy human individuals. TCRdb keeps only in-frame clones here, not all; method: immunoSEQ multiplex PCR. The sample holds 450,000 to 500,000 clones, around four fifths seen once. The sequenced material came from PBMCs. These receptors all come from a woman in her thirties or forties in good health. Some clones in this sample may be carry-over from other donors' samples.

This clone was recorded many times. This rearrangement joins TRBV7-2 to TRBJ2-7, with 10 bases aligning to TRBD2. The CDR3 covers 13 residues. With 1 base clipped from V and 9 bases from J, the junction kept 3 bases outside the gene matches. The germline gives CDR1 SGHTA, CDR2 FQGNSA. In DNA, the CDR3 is TGTGCCAGCAGCTTAGGAGTAGCGGGAGGGCAGTACTTC. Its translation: CASSLGVAGGQYF.

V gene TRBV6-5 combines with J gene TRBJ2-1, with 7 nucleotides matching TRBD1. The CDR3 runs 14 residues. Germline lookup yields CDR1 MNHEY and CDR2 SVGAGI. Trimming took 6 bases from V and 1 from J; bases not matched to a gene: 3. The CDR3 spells CASRTTGSYNEQFF. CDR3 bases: TGTGCCAGCAGGACGACAGGGTCCTACAATGAGCAGTTCTTC.

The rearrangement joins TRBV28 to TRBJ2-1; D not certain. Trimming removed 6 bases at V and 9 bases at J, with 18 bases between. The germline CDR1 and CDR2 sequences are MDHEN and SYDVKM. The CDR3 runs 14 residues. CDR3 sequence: CASRIDAGDSEQFF. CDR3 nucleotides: TGTGCCAGCAGAATCGACGCCGGCGATAGTGAGCAGTTCTTC.

The CDR3 region has the DNA TGCGCCAGCAGTGAGGGGACTAGCGGGAGACCTAGCACAGATACGCAGTATTTT. Encoded protein: CASSEGTSGRPSTDTQYF. This chain joins TRBV10-2 and TRBJ2-3; 14 nucleotides match TRBD2. Germline lookup yields CDR1 WSHSY and CDR2 SAAADI. The CDR3 runs 18 residues. Germline trimming cut 2 bases from V and 0 bases from J; bases unmatched to any gene: 4.

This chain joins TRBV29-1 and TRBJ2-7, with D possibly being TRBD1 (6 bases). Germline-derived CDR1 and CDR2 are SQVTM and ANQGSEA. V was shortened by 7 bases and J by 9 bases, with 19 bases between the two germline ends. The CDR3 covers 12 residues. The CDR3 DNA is TGCAGCGGGAAAACAGGAAGAGGGGGGCAGTACTTC. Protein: CSGKTGRGGQYF.